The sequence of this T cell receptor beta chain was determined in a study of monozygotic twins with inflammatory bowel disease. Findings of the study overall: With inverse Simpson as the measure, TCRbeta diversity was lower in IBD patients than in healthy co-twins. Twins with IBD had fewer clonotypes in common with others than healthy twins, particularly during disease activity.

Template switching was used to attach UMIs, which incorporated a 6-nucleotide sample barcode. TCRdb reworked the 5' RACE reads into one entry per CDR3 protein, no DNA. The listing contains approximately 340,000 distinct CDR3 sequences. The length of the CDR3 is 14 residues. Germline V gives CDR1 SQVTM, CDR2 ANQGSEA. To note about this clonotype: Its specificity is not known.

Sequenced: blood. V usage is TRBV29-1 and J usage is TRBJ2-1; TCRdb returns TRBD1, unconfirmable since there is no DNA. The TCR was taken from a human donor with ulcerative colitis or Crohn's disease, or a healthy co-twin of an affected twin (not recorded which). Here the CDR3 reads CSVEVQGAYNEQFF.